This TCR beta chain appears in the sequencing data of a study of T cell repertoires in cytomegalovirus infection. Across the whole study: Both CMV infection and a matching HLA type were indicated by public TCR beta signatures.

There are many counts of this clonotype. Its antigen is undetermined. Trimming took off 4 bases at V and 13 bases at J, with 14 bases between the two ends. The germline V gene encodes CDR1 MDHEN and CDR2 SYDVKM. This CDR3 is built from 12 residues. The study, taken as a whole, reports: Accumulated public TCR beta family frequency recognized individuals carrying CMV together with the relevant HLA. Dominating the ex vivo response were HLA-C-restricted CMV-specific TCR beta clonotypes.

MiXCR, applied by TCRdb to the reads, yields one record per CDR3 protein. The sample has about 300,000 distinct CDR3 sequences, around 10% seen once. The source is a human donor in good health (CMV status not recorded). Some clones in this sample may be carry-over from other donors' samples. Specimen: PBMCs. V and J are TRBV28 and TRBJ2-4; the D gene could be TRBD1 or TRBD2 (5 bases each). This CDR3 is CASSSPRGHQYF. For the CDR3, the DNA is TGTGCCAGCAGTTCTCCGAGGGGCCACCAGTACTTC.